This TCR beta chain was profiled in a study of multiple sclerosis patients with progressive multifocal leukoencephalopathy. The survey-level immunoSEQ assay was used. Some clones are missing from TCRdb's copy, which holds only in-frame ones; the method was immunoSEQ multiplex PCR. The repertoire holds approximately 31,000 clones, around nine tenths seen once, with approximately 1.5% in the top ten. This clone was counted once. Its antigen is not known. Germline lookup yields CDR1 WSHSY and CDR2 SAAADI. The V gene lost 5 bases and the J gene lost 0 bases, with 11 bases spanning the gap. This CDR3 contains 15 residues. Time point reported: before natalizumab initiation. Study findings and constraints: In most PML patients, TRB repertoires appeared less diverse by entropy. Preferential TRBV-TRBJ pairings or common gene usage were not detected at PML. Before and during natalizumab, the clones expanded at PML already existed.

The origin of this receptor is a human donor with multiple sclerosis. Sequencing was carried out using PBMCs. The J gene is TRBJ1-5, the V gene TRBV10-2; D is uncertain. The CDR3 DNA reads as TGCGCCAGCAGTCTTAACGGGGATAGCAATCAGCCCCAGCATTTT. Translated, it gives CASSLNGDSNQPQHF.